This T cell receptor (beta chain) is from a study of blood T cell repertoires in COVID-19. Clones were read by immunoSEQ multiplex PCR, and TCRdb kept only the in-frame ones, dropping some. The sample consists of around 300,000 clones, roughly 88% of them appearing once. Trimming pared 5 bases from V and 3 bases from J, leaving 11 bases between. CDR3 size: 13 residues. The TCR originated in a woman aged 30 to 39 with active or convalescent COVID-19. Material: peripheral blood. The chain is built from TRBV12-3 or TRBV12-4 and TRBJ2-7, with D perhaps TRBD1 (5 bases). This CDR3 is CASSGRGHYEQYF. The CDR3 nucleotides are TGTGCCAGCAGTGGTAGGGGTCACTACGAGCAGTACTTC.